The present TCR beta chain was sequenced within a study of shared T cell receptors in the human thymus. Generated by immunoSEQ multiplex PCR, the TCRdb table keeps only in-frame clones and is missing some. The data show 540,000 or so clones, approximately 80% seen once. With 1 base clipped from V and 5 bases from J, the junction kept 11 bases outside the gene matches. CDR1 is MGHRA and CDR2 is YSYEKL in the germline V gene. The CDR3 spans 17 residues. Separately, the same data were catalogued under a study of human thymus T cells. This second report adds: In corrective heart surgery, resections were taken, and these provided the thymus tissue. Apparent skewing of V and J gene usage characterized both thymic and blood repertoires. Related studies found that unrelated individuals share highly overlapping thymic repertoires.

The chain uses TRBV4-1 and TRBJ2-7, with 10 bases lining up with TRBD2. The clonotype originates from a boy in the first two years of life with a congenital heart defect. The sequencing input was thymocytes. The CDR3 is CASSQAWLAGVMNEQYF. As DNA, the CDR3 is TGCGCCAGCAGCCAAGCATGGCTAGCGGGAGTTATGAACGAGCAGTACTTC.